These 22 T cell receptor beta chains were sequenced from one sample in a study of T cell clonotyping in hematopoietic cell transplantation. The assay was immunoSEQ multiplex PCR, and TCRdb's table has in-frame clones only and misses some. This table holds around 3,000 clones, roughly two thirds found once. This material consisted of peripheral blood mononuclear cells, taken 30 days after allogeneic stem cell transplant. These receptors were obtained from a male patient aged 40-50 years who had an allogeneic stem cell transplant from an unrelated donor, so the T cells may come from the graft donor. Some clones in this sample may be carry-over from other donors' samples.

This clone was counted between two and nine times. The chain links TRBV27 to TRBJ2-7; tentatively, D is TRBD1 (5 bases). CDR3 length equals 15 residues. Germline lookup yields CDR1 MNHEY and CDR2 SMNVEV (reference sequence). Trimming pared 3 bases from V and 0 bases from J, leaving 12 bases between. This chain's CDR3 is CASSFSRQSSYEQYF. Written as DNA, the CDR3 is TGTGCCAGCAGTTTTAGCCGACAGAGCTCCTACGAGCAGTACTTC.

This clone was observed a single time. The rearrangement links TRBV7-2 to TRBJ1-6; 10 positions match TRBD1. With 5 bases clipped from V and 9 bases from J, the junction kept 7 bases outside the gene matches. From germline, CDR1 is SGHTA and CDR2 FQGNSA. The CDR3 loop spans 15 amino acids. In DNA form, the CDR3 reads TGTGCCAGCAGCCGCAAGACAGGGGGCTTTTCACCCCTCCACTTT. This codes for CASSRKTGGFSPLHF.

V is TRBV7-6 and J is TRBJ1-1, with D hard to call. The V gene's germline CDR1 is SGHVS and CDR2 FNYEAQ. The CDR3 loop spans 15 amino acids. Trimming left V 1 base short and J 0 bases short, with 9 bases between. The CDR3 reads CASSLEEGMNTEAFF. In nucleotides, the CDR3 is TGTGCCAGCAGCTTAGAGGAGGGAATGAACACTGAAGCTTTCTTT.

The chain employs TRBV11-2 and TRBJ2-3; possible D gene TRBD1, 6 bases. CDR1 is SGHAT, CDR2 FQNNGV, per germline. The V gene lost 2 bases and the J gene lost 6 bases, with 12 bases spanning the gap. The CDR3 totals 14 residues. Here the CDR3 reads CASSLNPTGDTQYF. The CDR3 DNA sequence: TGTGCCAGCAGCTTAAATCCCACAGGGGATACGCAGTATTTT.

V and J are TRBV7-2 and TRBJ1-1, with TRBD1 matching over 7 bases. Trimming cost V 10 bases and J 6 bases; bases outside gene matches: 11. Per the germline V gene, CDR1 is SGHTA and CDR2 is FQGNSA. This CDR3 has 13 residues. CDR3 sequence (DNA): TGTGCCATCGAGACAGGGATACGTTCTGAAGCTTTCTTT. Translation: CAIETGIRSEAFF.

V and J are TRBV7-2 and TRBJ1-2; the D gene is possibly TRBD1 (5 bases). Deletions cut 5 bases from V and 6 bases from J, with 16 bases between. The CDR3 length is 14 residues. From germline, CDR1 is SGHTA and CDR2 FQGNSA. CDR3 sequence: CASSQPGAAHGYTF. The CDR3 region has the DNA TGTGCCAGCAGCCAGCCCGGGGCGGCCCATGGCTACACCTTC.

J is TRBJ2-3 and V is TRBV10-3, with D possibly matching TRBD2 (7 bases). The CDR3 loop spans 16 amino acids. Trimming shortened V by 0 bases and J by 1 base, and 11 bases separated the two germline ends. In germline, CDR1 is ENHRY, CDR2 SYGVKD. CDR3 residues: CAISESTGGRTDTQYF. The CDR3 bases are TGTGCCATCAGTGAGTCAACCGGGGGGCGCACAGATACGCAGTATTTT.

The chain is built from TRBV11-2 and TRBJ2-7; tentatively, D is TRBD1 (5 bases). V gave up 3 bases and J gave up 4 bases, with 13 bases separating them. The CDR3 extends over 14 amino acids. Germline CDR1 is SGHAT and CDR2 is FQNNGV. CDR3 protein: CASSFQGMPYEQYF. Here the CDR3 DNA reads TGTGCCAGCAGCTTCCAGGGTATGCCATACGAGCAGTACTTC.

The chain couples TRBV20-1 to TRBJ2-1; the D gene is possibly TRBD2 (6 bases). From germline, CDR1 is DFQATT and CDR2 SNEGSKA (reference sequence). CDR3 size: 10 residues. CDR3 sequence: CMLANNEQFF. The CDR3 nucleotides read TGCATGCTAGCGAACAATGAGCAGTTCTTC.

The chain recombines TRBV15 with TRBJ1-1; TRBD1 might be the D (5 bases). Germline V gene data show CDR1 as LNHNV and CDR2 as YYDKDF (reference sequence). The CDR3 contains 15 residues. The V end was cut by 1 base, the J end by 0 bases, with 9 bases between. The CDR3 here is CATSRGGSMNTEAFF. The CDR3, as DNA: TGTGCCACCAGCAGAGGGGGGTCCATGAACACTGAAGCTTTCTTT.

The chain uses TRBV9 and TRBJ2-3; weak D call: TRBD1 (6 bases). The germline V and J ends were trimmed by 3 bases and 2 bases, with 7 bases remaining between them. The CDR3 is 13 amino acids. Germline values: CDR1 SGDLS, CDR2 YYNGEE. This CDR3 reads CASSAGATDTQYF. The CDR3 region has the DNA TGTGCCAGCAGCGCAGGGGCCACAGATACGCAGTATTTT.

The CDR3 DNA follows: TGCGCCAGCAGCCAAGGGATTTCGTTGCAGGGGGCGGAGACCCAGTACTTC. Translation gives CASSQGISLQGAETQYF. The chain recombines TRBV4-1 with TRBJ2-5, with TRBD1 matching over 8 bases. The CDR3 length is 17 residues. With V trimmed by 1 base and J by 5 bases, 12 bases remained unmatched. CDR1 and CDR2 from the germline V gene are MGHRA and YSYEKL.

The chain carries TRBV10-3 and TRBJ2-7; D gene unclear. The CDR3 is made up of 14 amino acids. Trimming shortened V by 6 bases and J by 3 bases, and 15 bases separated the two germline ends. Germline CDR1 reads ENHRY; CDR2 reads SYGVKD. For the CDR3, the DNA is TGTGCCATCAGCTCTAATGATCGTAACTACGAGCAGTACTTC. It is translated as CAISSNDRNYEQYF.

The chain recombines TRBV9 with TRBJ1-4, with D perhaps matching TRBD1 (6 bases). The germline V gene encodes CDR1 SGDLS and CDR2 YYNGEE. V was cut by 7 bases and J by 1 base, with 11 bases left in between. The length of the CDR3 is 14 residues. In DNA form, the CDR3 reads TGTGCCAGCCGACCAGGGGAAACTAATGAAAAACTGTTTTTT. Encoded protein: CASRPGETNEKLFF. Using reference TRBV9 and TRBJ1-4 for the parts outside the CDR3, the full variable domain is DSGVTQTPKHLITATGQRVTLRCSPRSGDLSVYWYQQSLDQGLQFLIQYYNGEERAKGNILERFSAQQFPDLHSELNLSSLELGDSALYFCASRPGETNEKLFFGSGTQLSVL.

This clone appeared a few times. The chain is built from TRBV7-9 and TRBJ2-2; D is undetermined. The V end was cut by 1 base, the J end by 2 bases, with 5 bases between. The CDR3 has 14 residues. Germline V lookup: CDR1 SEHNR, CDR2 FQNEAQ (reference sequence). The CDR3 loop is CASSLGVNTGELFF. The CDR3 coding sequence is TGTGCCAGCAGCTTAGGAGTAAACACCGGGGAGCTGTTTTTT. Full variable domain (missing parts from reference TRBV7-9 and TRBJ2-2): DTGVSQNPRHKITKRGQNVTFRCDPISEHNRLYWYRQTLGQGPEFLTYFQNEAQLEKSRLLSDRFSAERPKGSFSTLEIQRTEQGDSAMYLCASSLGVNTGELFFGEGSRLTVL.

The chain couples TRBV19 to TRBJ1-5; TRBD1 matches 8 bases. The CDR3 sequence is 13 residues long. Germline V lookup: CDR1 LNHDA, CDR2 SQIVND (reference sequence). J gave up 6 bases and V 6 bases, and 4 bases lay outside the gene matches. CDR3 region: CASSQTGAQPQHF. CDR3 bases: TGTGCCAGTAGCCAGACAGGGGCTCAGCCCCAGCATTTT.

The chain links TRBV5-1 to TRBJ2-3; possibly TRBD1 for D (7 bases). The CDR3 spans 18 residues. CDR1 SGHRS and CDR2 YFSETQ come from the germline V gene. The V end lost 0 bases, the J end lost 0 bases, and 17 bases lay between the germline ends. The CDR3 here is CASSLEGRGALSTDTQYF. The CDR3 DNA sequence: TGCGCCAGCAGCTTGGAGGGCAGGGGGGCCCTTAGCACAGATACGCAGTATTTT.

V usage is TRBV10-3 and J usage is TRBJ2-2, with D tentatively TRBD2 (5 bases). Trimming stripped 4 bases from V and 4 bases from J, with 10 bases between. Germline loops: CDR1 ENHRY, CDR2 SYGVKD. This CDR3 comprises 14 residues. Here the CDR3 reads CAISARGLTGELFF. The DNA of the CDR3 is TGTGCCATCAGTGCCCGGGGTCTCACCGGGGAGCTGTTTTTT.

This CDR3 is CASSQAAVGQGGGTEAFF. The CDR3 DNA reads TGTGCCAGCAGCCAAGCTGCCGTCGGACAGGGCGGAGGCACTGAAGCTTTCTTT. The rearrangement joins TRBV4-2 to TRBJ1-1; TRBD1 agrees at 8 bases. V was pared by 1 base and J by 4 bases, with 14 bases of the junction left unmatched. CDR3 length: 18 residues. The germline gives CDR1 LGHNA, CDR2 YNFKEQ.

J is TRBJ2-1 and V is TRBV5-1; D not certain. The CDR3 is 14 amino acids. Germline V gene lookup returns CDR1 SGHRS and CDR2 YFSETQ. The ends were cut back, 0 bases at V and 5 bases at J, with 9 bases in the middle. CDR3 nucleotide sequence: TGCGCCAGCAGCTTGGTGTATGAGAACAATGAGCAGTTCTTC. It codes for CASSLVYENNEQFF.

The chain carries TRBV6-5 and TRBJ2-7, with 8 bases matching TRBD1. J lost 7 bases, V lost 9 bases, and 11 bases had no gene match. Germline V CDR1 and CDR2: MNHEY, SVGAGI. The CDR3 has 13 amino acids. CDR3 protein: CASHRGRSSEQYF. The CDR3 nucleotides are TGTGCCAGTCACAGGGGGAGATCATCTGAGCAGTACTTC.

This CDR3 reads CASSHPWGSGANVLTF. CDR3 in DNA: TGTGCCAGCAGCCATCCTTGGGGGAGCGGGGCCAACGTCCTGACTTTC. The chain carries TRBV14 and TRBJ2-6; D is perhaps TRBD1 or TRBD2 (5 bases each). Germline V gene lookup returns CDR1 SGHDN and CDR2 FVKESK. The V gene lost 3 bases and the J gene lost 4 bases, with 13 bases spanning the gap. The CDR3 has 16 residues.